This entry concerns a single T cell receptor (beta chain). This clonotype has a handful of counts. This receptor's antigen is unknown. There are no base qualities to consult, and no much larger clone falls within one base. The entry originates in a study of vaccination and CD4 T cells after COVID-19 (dated by TCRdb to between 2021 and 2022). Study-wide context: Convalescent patients had a positive SARS-CoV-2 result on nasal swab PCR, and of these patients, several had mild disease and one had severe disease. The convalescent cohort comprised six males and four females, including two Hispanic individuals, seven Caucasians, two Asians and one multiracial person. Participants received two doses of either the Pfizer-BioNTech BNT162b2 vaccine (n=8) or the Moderna mRNA-1273 vaccine (n=2). Post-COVID blood samples were collected from convalescent patients a median of roughly 100 days after diagnosis, with a range of about 30 to 180 days. Post-vaccine blood samples were collected a median of about 72 days after the second vaccine dose, ranging from roughly 12 to 250 days. For a few convalescent patients, samples were collected at an early post-vaccination timepoint (day 14) as well as at a late post-vaccination timepoint (days 161 to 241). For stimulating the cultures, overlapping spike peptide pools were used, derived from SARS-CoV-2 as well as from the common cold coronaviruses HCoV-NL63, HCoV-OC43 and HCoV-229E. Control cultures received a CEFX viral epitope pool as the positive control, an HIV-1 Nef peptide pool as the negative control, or no peptide. The spike-specific CD4+ TCR repertoire was compared before and after mRNA vaccination in over 9 COVID-19 convalescent patients and a handful of infection-naive healthy vaccine recipients.

This specimen's time point label, per the study, means: late sampling 161 to 241 days after vaccination in three convalescent patients. The treatment or condition label for this specimen denotes: roughly 11-day PBMC culture with coronavirus spike peptide pools or control peptides (ViraFEST assay). The study used the ViraFEST assay, which expanded antigen-specific T cells with peptide pools and then identified expanded clonotypes by TCR sequencing. The convalescent patients' positive SARS-CoV-2 PCR tests were from March to December 2020, which was before the Alpha, Beta and Delta variants emerged in the United States. PBMCs were cultured at around 2.2 million per well in IMDM supplemented with around 5.5% human AB serum and 10 IU/ml IL-2, with approximately 10 ug/ml peptide pools added. On days 3 and 7, half of the culture medium was replaced with fresh IL-2-containing medium. CD4+ T cells were isolated after approximately ten days of culture through negative selection using the EasySep CD4+ T cell isolation kit. Ficoll-Paque Plus gradient centrifugation was used to isolate PBMCs from whole blood, and the isolated PBMCs were then either used fresh or cryopreserved at -140C. Each culture condition was generally run in triplicate wells.

General findings and caveats noted by the study authors: In convalescent patients, a median about 86% of post-vaccine SARS-CoV-2-reactive clones were detected only after vaccination, and vaccine-specific priming was suggested by this finding. Nearly all vaccine-specific clones in convalescent patients (304 of 307) were mono-reactive for SARS-CoV-2 spike rather than cross-reactive with common cold coronaviruses. Although the median number of SARS-CoV-2-reactive clonotypes went up from roughly 19 after infection to some 40 after vaccination, the increase was not significant. The study included relatively few convalescent patients and did not analyze early timepoints after natural infection.

Libraries were built with PCR. TCR sequencing of DNA from cultured CD4+ T cells used the Oncomine TCR Beta short-read assay at the Johns Hopkins FTIC core. The QIAamp micro DNA kit was used to extract genomic DNA from the cultured CD4+ T cells. Oncomine TCR Beta libraries from cultured CD4+ T cells were pooled with unique dual indexes and sequenced on an Illumina iSeq 100. Processing in the source paper ran as follows. Non-productive sequences were removed, and CDR3s not starting with C, not ending with F or W, or shorter than 7 amino acids were discarded. The MANAFEST web application identified antigen-specific clonotypes by comparing peptide-stimulated wells against reference wells and other culture wells. Positive clones required FDR below 0.05, an odds ratio above 5, and productive frequency above 0.1% in at least two of three replicate wells. A clonotype counted as cross-reactive if it showed significant expansion both in the SARS-CoV-2 spike wells and in at least one common cold coronavirus spike condition. CDR3 homology was assessed with Levenshtein distances (stringdist) and unrooted phylogenetic trees (ape) in R version 3.6.1. TCRdb reprocessing: public reads trimmed at Q25 with fastp, clones called with MiXCR, in-frame beta chains kept. Entries that share a CDR3 protein sequence are merged under the most common genes and DNA. For this entry, the V and J calls and clone size follow TCRdb and not the study's own pipeline. Across this sample there are about 15,000 distinct CDR3 sequences, with under 55% seen only once. Roughly 13% of the sample belongs to the ten largest clones.

From its cysteine to its phenylalanine, the CDR3 spans 17 amino acids. The kept DNA is CDR3 alone, 51 bases in frame from the first base. V loses 3 bases, J loses 7 bases, and the germline ends lie 22 bases apart. CDR1 is given as SGHTA and CDR2 as FQGTGA, both from the germline V gene. This sample comprised CD4+ T cells from blood, cultured in vitro, obtained about 7 months after SARS-CoV-2 vaccination. The TCR comes from a human donor who had recovered from COVID-19. The receptor chain draws on TRBV7-3 and TRBJ1-5; TRBD1 is perhaps the D gene, given 6 matching bases. The CDR3 protein is CASSFRTVQGPGQPQHF. The DNA is as follows: TGTGCCAGCAGCTTTAGGACGGTCCAGGGGCCCGGGCAGCCCCAGCATTTT.